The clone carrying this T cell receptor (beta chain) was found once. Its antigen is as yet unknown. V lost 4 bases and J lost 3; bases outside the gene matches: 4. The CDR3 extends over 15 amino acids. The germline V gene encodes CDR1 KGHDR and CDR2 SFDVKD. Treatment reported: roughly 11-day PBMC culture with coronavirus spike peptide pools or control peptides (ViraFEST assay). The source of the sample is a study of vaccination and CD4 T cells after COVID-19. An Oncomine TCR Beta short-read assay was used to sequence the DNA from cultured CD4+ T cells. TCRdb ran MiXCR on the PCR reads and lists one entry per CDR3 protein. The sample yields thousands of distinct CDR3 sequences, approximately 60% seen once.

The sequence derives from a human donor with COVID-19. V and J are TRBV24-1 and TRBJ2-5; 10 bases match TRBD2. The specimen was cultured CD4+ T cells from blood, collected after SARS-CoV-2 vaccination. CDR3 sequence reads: CATSERLAGKETQYF. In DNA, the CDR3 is TGTGCCACCAGTGAGAGACTAGCGGGTAAAGAGACCCAGTACTTC.